A single sample is the source of the 19 T cell receptor beta chains below, sequenced in a study of early T cells in non-severe SARS-CoV-2 infection. Each CDR3 protein gets one entry after TCRdb re-called the 5' RACE reads with MiXCR. The data hold approximately 81,000 distinct CDR3 sequences, with roughly 13% observed a single time. Sequencing was done on a sample of whole blood. All receptors derive from an adult who was a healthcare worker with PCR-confirmed SARS-CoV-2 infection or an uninfected control (not recorded which).

The chain recombines TRBV7-2 with TRBJ2-3; 8 bases fit TRBD2. The trim removed 5 bases at V and 2 bases at J, leaving 3 bases unmatched. The germline V gene encodes CDR1 SGHTA and CDR2 FQGNSA. The CDR3 is made up of 14 amino acids. CDR3 region: CASSLSGITDTQYF. CDR3 DNA sequence: TGTGCCAGCAGCCTTAGCGGGATCACAGATACGCAGTATTTT.

This sequence joins TRBV29-1 and TRBJ2-2, with D perhaps matching TRBD2 (6 bases). The CDR3 is 12 residues long. CDR1 is SQVTM, CDR2 ANQGSEA, per germline. Deletions cut 7 bases from V and 7 bases from J, with 13 bases between. CDR3 region: CSAGGRHGELFF. The CDR3 coding sequence is TGCAGCGCCGGAGGGCGGCACGGGGAGCTGTTTTTT.

The J gene is TRBJ2-2, the V gene TRBV29-1, with D unclear. Trimming took off 5 bases at V and 5 bases at J, with 9 bases between the two ends. The CDR3 extends over 12 amino acids. Germline CDR1 and CDR2: SQVTM and ANQGSEA. CDR3 residues: CSVQLGTGELFF. The CDR3 DNA reads as TGCAGCGTTCAGCTAGGGACCGGGGAGCTGTTTTTT.

About this clonotype: At one end the junction does not follow the germline gene, possibly because of a read error. J is TRBJ2-7 and V is TRBV20-1; 7 positions match TRBD1. The V gene's germline CDR1 is DFQATT and CDR2 SNEGSKA (reference sequence). The CDR3 has 13 amino acids. The CDR3 loop is CSASHRGSYEHYF. The CDR3 nucleotides are TGCAGTGCTAGTCACAGGGGATCCTACGAGCATTACTTC.

V is TRBV27 and J is TRBJ2-7; D gene uncertain. V was clipped by 5 bases and J by 0 bases, with 8 bases between them. CDR1 MNHEY and CDR2 SMNVEV come from the germline V gene (reference sequence). This CDR3 has 13 amino acids. CDR3 sequence: CASSALYSYEQYF. CDR3 nucleotide sequence: TGTGCCAGCAGTGCCCTTTACTCCTACGAGCAGTACTTC.

This clonotype turned up a few times. This chain connects TRBV6-5 to TRBJ2-1, with D possibly TRBD2 on 7 matching bases. Looked up from germline, CDR1 is MNHEY and CDR2 is SVGAGI. The V end was cut by 0 bases, the J end by 0 bases, with 9 bases between. The CDR3 extends over 16 amino acids. CDR3 DNA sequence: TGTGCCAGCAGTTACTCTGGGGGGGCCTCCTACAATGAGCAGTTCTTC. Its translation: CASSYSGGASYNEQFF.

The CDR3 protein is CASSPPGMYTEAFF. In DNA form, the CDR3 reads TGTGCCAGCAGCCCCCCGGGTATGTACACTGAAGCTTTCTTT. This chain links TRBV7-9 with TRBJ1-1; no firm D call. V lost 5 bases to trimming and J lost 3 bases, with 13 bases between them. The CDR3 is made up of 14 amino acids. From germline, CDR1 is SEHNR and CDR2 FQNEAQ (reference sequence). Based on the CDR3 plus reference TRBV7-9 and TRBJ1-1, the full variable domain is DTGVSQNPRHKITKRGQNVTFRCDPISEHNRLYWYRQTLGQGPEFLTYFQNEAQLEKSRLLSDRFSAERPKGSFSTLEIQRTEQGDSAMYLCASSPPGMYTEAFFGQGTRLTVV.

The table lists this clonotype with many counts. The genes are TRBV19 and TRBJ2-2, with TRBD1 matching 8 bases. The germline V gene encodes CDR1 LNHDA and CDR2 SQIVND (reference sequence). The CDR3 sequence is 19 residues long. Trimming removed 0 bases from V and 6 bases from J; junction bases left unmatched: 15. CDR3 region: CASSIDGTGTGSLAGELFF. Written as DNA, the CDR3 is TGTGCCAGTAGTATAGACGGCACCGGGACAGGCTCTCTGGCCGGGGAGCTGTTTTTT.

This chain joins TRBV7-8 and TRBJ2-6; D may be TRBD1 or TRBD2 (5 bases each). Germline lookup yields CDR1 SGHVS and CDR2 FQNEAQ. Trimming left V 4 bases short and J 0 bases short, with 19 bases between. The CDR3 is made up of 19 amino acids. The DNA of the CDR3 is TGTGCCAGCAGCTCACCGGGACGGGGCCCCCTCTCTGGGGCCAACGTCCTGACTTTC. Encoded protein: CASSSPGRGPLSGANVLTF.

This clonotype was seen at least ten times. The chain is built from TRBV4-1 and TRBJ2-4; possibly TRBD2 for D (6 bases). Germline V gene sequence: CDR1 MGHRA, CDR2 YSYEKL. The length of the CDR3 is 16 residues. Trimming stripped 1 base from V and 3 bases from J, with 13 bases between. Here the CDR3 DNA reads TGCGCCAGCAGCCAAGTCGTCCGGGGGAGCAAAAACATTCAGTACTTC. This translates into CASSQVVRGSKNIQYF.

The table lists this clonotype with many counts. V usage is TRBV10-2 and J usage is TRBJ2-3; 9 nucleotides line up with TRBD1. Germline V gene lookup returns CDR1 WSHSY and CDR2 SAAADI. The ends lost 8 bases at V and 2 bases at J; junction bases unmatched: 17. This CDR3 spans 18 amino acids. The CDR3 sequence: CASGTGPERDALTDTQYF. The CDR3, as DNA: TGCGCCAGCGGGACAGGGCCGGAGCGGGACGCGCTCACAGATACGCAGTATTTT.

V is TRBV6-5 and J is TRBJ2-3, with D hard to call. The CDR3 is made up of 15 amino acids. Germline CDR1 MNHEY, CDR2 SVGAGI. V was cut by 6 bases and J by 6 bases, with 19 bases left in between. CDR3 DNA sequence: TGTGCCAGCAGATACCAACCGGGCCCTCGGGATACGCAGTATTTT. Amino acid sequence: CASRYQPGPRDTQYF.

The chain combines TRBV11-2 with TRBJ2-5; the D gene could be TRBD1 or TRBD2 (6 bases each). Germline loops: CDR1 SGHAT, CDR2 FQNNGV. V shed 3 bases and J shed 5 bases, with 16 bases lying between them. The CDR3 extends over 15 amino acids. CDR3 sequence reads: CASSFPGTGGETQYF. CDR3 DNA sequence: TGTGCCAGCAGCTTCCCCGGGACTGGGGGCGAGACCCAGTACTTC.

V gene TRBV2 combines with J gene TRBJ2-1, with TRBD2 matching 11 bases. V gave up 5 bases and J gave up 8 bases; unmatched junction bases: 8. The V gene's germline CDR1 is SNHLY and CDR2 FYNNEI. The CDR3 sequence is 15 residues long. CDR3 sequence (DNA): TGTGCCAGCAGTATACTAGCGGGAGTTGGCGATGAGCAGTTCTTC. Encoded protein: CASSILAGVGDEQFF.

J is TRBJ2-5 and V is TRBV6-2 or TRBV6-3, with D perhaps TRBD1 or TRBD2 (5 bases each). This CDR3 comprises 15 residues. Trimming shortened V by 0 bases and J by 4 bases, and 12 bases separated the two germline ends. The germline V gene encodes CDR1 MNHEY and CDR2 SVGEGT. CDR3 sequence reads: CASSYSGVSAETQYF. In DNA, the CDR3 is TGTGCCAGCAGTTACTCGGGGGTTTCCGCAGAGACCCAGTACTTC.

This clonotype occurred a few times. The chain couples TRBV29-1 to TRBJ1-2; D possibly corresponds to TRBD1 (5 bases). The V gene's germline CDR1 is SQVTM and CDR2 ANQGSEA. Trimming shortened V by 0 bases and J by 2 bases, and 19 bases separated the two germline ends. This CDR3 spans 17 amino acids. Written as DNA, the CDR3 is TGCAGCGTTGAAGAGTGGCAGGGAGGTTACCTCAACTATGGCTACACCTTC. Protein product: CSVEEWQGGYLNYGYTF.

This chain joins TRBV14 and TRBJ2-1; a possible D gene is TRBD2 (6 bases). The CDR3 has 11 residues. V dropped 6 bases and J dropped 10 bases, with 10 bases sitting between them. CDR1 is SGHDN and CDR2 is FVKESK in the germline V gene. The CDR3 coding sequence is TGTGCCAGCAGGAGGGAGGAGGAGCAGTTCTTC. Translation gives CASRREEEQFF.

The CDR3 nucleotides are TGTGCCTGGGGTCTCGGACAGGGCGCTCTCACAGATACGCAGTATTTT. Its translation is CAWGLGQGALTDTQYF. The chain links TRBV30 to TRBJ2-3, with 8 bases fitting TRBD1. Germline CDR1 and CDR2: GTSNPN and SVGIG (reference sequence). This CDR3 has 16 amino acids. The junction had 12 bases not matched to a gene; V was cut back by 5 bases and J by 2 bases.

This clonotype has at least ten counts. The V gene is TRBV29-1, the J gene TRBJ2-1; D unclear. V was pared by 2 bases and J by 4 bases, with 12 bases between. The germline V gene encodes CDR1 SQVTM and CDR2 ANQGSEA. The CDR3 loop spans 14 amino acids. CDR3 DNA sequence: TGCAGCGTTGAAAGTGGTACGGGTTACAATGAGCAGTTCTTC. Translating gives CSVESGTGYNEQFF.